Below, 23 T cell receptor beta chains from the same sample are listed, as sequenced in a study of regulatory T cells in long-lasting Graves disease. Through Arm-PCR of CDR3 regions and iRepertoire HTBI primers, TCR beta libraries were built. TCRdb redid the calling of the multiplex PCR reads with MiXCR, one entry per CDR3 protein. The data hold 200,000 to 250,000 distinct CDR3 sequences, with around 19% observed a single time. The sample's time point: newly diagnosed GD, antithyroid drugs for less than 3 months. PBMC RNA served as the TCR library source. These data were also reused for a study on T cells in Graves' hyperthyroidism and ophthalmopathy.

The input for sequencing was peripheral blood mononuclear cells (PBMCs), taken at new diagnosis, from a patient treated with antithyroid drugs. The origin of the receptors is a woman aged 25 to 39 with Graves disease.

Ten or more counts support this clonotype. The chain uses TRBV11-2 and TRBJ2-1, with 9 nucleotides matching TRBD2. Losses at the gene ends were 2 bases for V and 9 bases for J; bases not matched to a gene: 14. CDR3 size: 17 residues. From germline, CDR1 is SGHAT and CDR2 FQNNGV. In nucleotides, the CDR3 is TGTGCCAGCAGCTTATCAGGGCGCGGGAGGGCCGCCCTTGAGCAGTTCTTC. Residues: CASSLSGRGRAALEQFF.

This clonotype has a count of ten or more. The chain combines TRBV20-1 with TRBJ2-2; 7 nucleotides agree with TRBD1. The junction had 6 bases not matched to a gene; V was cut back by 1 base and J by 1 base. The CDR3 has 16 residues. Germline CDR1 DFQATT, CDR2 SNEGSKA (reference sequence). The CDR3, as DNA: TGCAGTGCTAGAGCAGGTCGACAGGGGAACACCGGGGAGCTGTTTTTT. Protein sequence: CSARAGRQGNTGELFF.

This clonotype was observed at least ten times. The gene calls are TRBV3-1 and TRBJ2-7; 11 positions match TRBD1. The V gene end was trimmed by 3 bases and the J gene end by 2 bases; junction bases not matched to a gene: 6. This CDR3 comprises 16 residues. CDR1 is LGHDT and CDR2 is YNNKEL in the germline V gene (reference sequence). CDR3 coding DNA: TGTGCCAGCAGCCACCCCTGGACAGGGGGCACCTACGAGCAGTACTTC. Its translation: CASSHPWTGGTYEQYF.

Ten or more counts support this clonotype. The rearrangement uses TRBV29-1 and TRBJ1-1; perhaps TRBD1 as D (5 bases). The V end was cut by 3 bases, the J end by 1 base, with 12 bases between. Germline lookup yields CDR1 SQVTM and CDR2 ANQGSEA. The length of the CDR3 is 14 residues. The CDR3 sequence: CSVDRGYENTEAFF. The CDR3 bases are TGCAGCGTTGATAGGGGCTACGAGAACACTGAAGCTTTCTTT.

This clonotype was found many times. The J gene is TRBJ1-6, the V gene TRBV7-9; D not certain. The V and J ends lost 3 bases and 10 bases respectively, with 16 bases between them. Looked up from germline, CDR1 is SEHNR and CDR2 is FQNEAQ (reference sequence). This CDR3 spans 15 amino acids. The CDR3 coding sequence is TGTGCCAGCAGCTTGGACCTAGCGGGCCAATCACCCCTCCACTTT. This gives the protein CASSLDLAGQSPLHF.

This chain links TRBV11-2 with TRBJ1-3, with D possibly being TRBD1 (5 bases). Germline CDR1 SGHAT, CDR2 FQNNGV. The CDR3 sequence is 12 residues long. V lost 3 bases and J lost 8, with 8 bases in between. This CDR3 reads CASSFGRDTIYF. The CDR3 DNA sequence: TGTGCCAGCAGCTTCGGCAGGGACACCATATATTTT.

The J gene is TRBJ2-7, the V gene TRBV20-1; TRBD2 agrees at 12 bases. This CDR3 is 16 amino acids long. Germline V gives CDR1 DFQATT, CDR2 SNEGSKA (reference sequence). The trim removed 1 base at V and 3 bases at J, leaving 7 bases unmatched. This chain's CDR3 is CSARGASGGAGYEQYF. DNA of the CDR3: TGCAGTGCTAGAGGCGCTAGCGGGGGGGCGGGCTACGAGCAGTACTTC.

This clonotype has ten or more counts. The J gene is TRBJ2-1, the V gene TRBV6-1; 8 bases line up with TRBD2. Germline V lookup: CDR1 MNHNS, CDR2 SASEGT. The CDR3 is 16 residues long. Trimming removed 6 bases from V and 7 bases from J; junction bases left unmatched: 14. CDR3 loop: CASRETAGEGWNEQFF. The CDR3 DNA sequence: TGTGCCAGCAGAGAGACAGCGGGAGAGGGGTGGAATGAGCAGTTCTTC.

The table lists this clonotype with many counts. The rearrangement joins TRBV28 to TRBJ1-5, with TRBD1 identical over 7 bases. With V trimmed by 6 bases and J by 8 bases, 4 bases remained unmatched. CDR1 and CDR2 (germline): MDHEN, SYDVKM. The CDR3 sequence is 12 residues long. The CDR3 DNA is TGTGCCAGCAGCGGGACAGTTGAGCCCCAGCATTTT. Its protein is CASSGTVEPQHF.

This clonotype has a count of ten or more. This chain connects TRBV6-5 to TRBJ2-7; D unresolved. The CDR3 has 14 residues. Germline CDR1 MNHEY, CDR2 SVGAGI. The ends were cut back, 4 bases at V and 2 bases at J, with 12 bases in the middle. The CDR3 sequence: CASSLAGRAYEQYF. In DNA form, the CDR3 reads TGTGCCAGCAGTTTAGCCGGCAGAGCCTACGAGCAGTACTTC.

This clonotype occurred a few times. The rearrangement uses TRBV27 and TRBJ1-1, with D perhaps matching TRBD1 (5 bases). The CDR3 runs 16 residues. Looked up from germline, CDR1 is MNHEY and CDR2 is SMNVEV (reference sequence). Trimming cost V 9 bases and J 1 base, with 21 bases left between them. The CDR3 loop is CASRRVIFPPNTEAFF. Written as DNA, the CDR3 is TGTGCCAGTCGCAGGGTTATCTTCCCTCCGAACACTGAAGCTTTCTTT.

This clonotype was observed a few times. CDR3 amino acids: CASSPQVVPLHF. The CDR3 coding sequence is TGTGCCAGCAGTCCCCAAGTGGTACCCCTCCACTTT. This chain links TRBV6-1 with TRBJ1-6; D uncertain. Trimming took 5 bases from V and 12 from J, leaving 11 bases between them. Germline V gene sequence: CDR1 MNHNS, CDR2 SASEGT. The CDR3 contains 12 residues.

Of note for this clonotype: A much larger clone lies one base from this, so it may be a read error. The rearrangement joins TRBV9 to TRBJ2-6, with D perhaps matching TRBD2 (5 bases). In germline, CDR1 is SGDLS, CDR2 YYNGEE. This CDR3 is built from 16 residues. The CDR3 coding sequence is TGTGCCAGCAGCCCCGTGGAGGACTCTGGGACCAACGTCCTGACTTTC. As protein: CASSPVEDSGTNVLTF.

This chain uses TRBV10-3 with TRBJ1-2; no clear D gene. V lost 3 bases to trimming and J lost 1 base, with 12 bases between them. CDR3 length: 15 residues. CDR1 and CDR2 from the germline V gene are ENHRY and SYGVKD. CDR3 residues: CAISELGRGNYGYTF. CDR3 DNA: TGTGCCATCAGTGAACTGGGAAGAGGTAACTATGGCTACACCTTC.

The CDR3 coding sequence is TGTGCCAGCTCACCACCTAGCAGTTCACACGAGCAGTACTTC. Its protein is CASSPPSSSHEQYF. The J gene is TRBJ2-7, the V gene TRBV18; no clear D gene. The CDR3 runs 14 residues. From germline, CDR1 is KGHSH and CDR2 LQKENI. Trimming cost V 0 bases and J 5 bases, with 11 bases left between them.

Many counts were recorded for this clonotype. The CDR3 DNA follows: TGTGCCATCGGCAGCGGGAGTAAGACAGATACGCAGTATTTT. Protein: CAIGSGSKTDTQYF. The chain has TRBV10-3 and TRBJ2-3; 8 positions match TRBD2. J lost 3 bases, V lost 8 bases, and 7 bases had no gene match. In germline, CDR1 is ENHRY, CDR2 SYGVKD. The CDR3 length is 14 residues.

The table lists this clonotype with many counts. V is TRBV28 and J is TRBJ2-7, with D hard to call. V was cut by 7 bases and J by 2 bases, with 6 bases left in between. The germline V gene has CDR1 MDHEN and CDR2 SYDVKM. The length of the CDR3 is 11 residues. The CDR3 DNA follows: TGTGCCAGCACGACCCCCTACGAGCAGTACTTC. It yields the protein CASTTPYEQYF.

As to this clonotype: A far more abundant clone sits one base away, making this likely a read error. In DNA, the CDR3 is TGTGCCATCAGTGCACCGGGACAGGGTTGGTACGAGCAGTTCTTC. Encoded protein: CAISAPGQGWYEQFF. The rearrangement joins TRBV10-3 to TRBJ2-1, with 9 bases matching TRBD1. The CDR3 runs to 15 residues. The trim removed 4 bases at V and 10 bases at J, leaving 11 bases unmatched. CDR1 is ENHRY and CDR2 is SYGVKD in the germline V gene.

This clonotype was observed many times. V gene TRBV28 combines with J gene TRBJ1-6; TRBD1 might be the D (6 bases). Germline V gene data show CDR1 as MDHEN and CDR2 as SYDVKM. V was trimmed by 7 bases and J by 2 bases, leaving 15 bases between them. The length of the CDR3 is 16 residues. For the CDR3, the DNA is TGTGCCAGCAACTACAGGGTGATAGCCTATAATTCACCCCTCCACTTT. Its protein is CASNYRVIAYNSPLHF.

This clonotype occurred a few times. J is TRBJ2-3 and V is TRBV20-1; 8 bases align to TRBD2. The V and J ends lost 3 bases and 5 bases, in that order; junction bases with no gene match: 4. Germline V CDR1 and CDR2: DFQATT, SNEGSKA (reference sequence). The CDR3 has 13 amino acids. In DNA form, the CDR3 reads TGCAGTGCTAGCGGGAGGGGAGGAGATACGCAGTATTTT. Its protein is CSASGRGGDTQYF.

A remark on this clonotype: A single base separates this from a much larger clone, so it may be a read error. J is TRBJ1-4 and V is TRBV7-9; a weak D match, TRBD1 (6 bases). The CDR3 has 15 residues. V dropped 1 base and J dropped 10 bases, with 16 bases sitting between them. Germline V gene data show CDR1 as SEHNR and CDR2 as FQNEAQ (reference sequence). The CDR3 loop is CASSLETGGPGKLFF. The CDR3 region has the DNA TGTGCCAGCAGCTTAGAGACTGGGGGCCCGGGAAAACTGTTTTTT.

The sample holds many counts of this clonotype. The rearrangement links TRBV28 to TRBJ1-6; no clear D. The CDR3 has 14 amino acids. Germline CDR1 reads MDHEN; CDR2 reads SYDVKM. The V end was cut by 7 bases, the J end by 9 bases, with 16 bases between. The CDR3 bases are TGTGCCAGCACCCCCGGACTGCTAGGTTCACCCCTCCACTTT. Its protein is CASTPGLLGSPLHF.

The CDR3 sequence is CASTPGTGARYNEQFF. The DNA of the CDR3 is TGTGCCAGCACTCCCGGGACAGGGGCTCGCTACAATGAGCAGTTCTTC. The rearrangement joins TRBV2 to TRBJ2-1; 10 positions agree with TRBD1. CDR3 length equals 16 residues. Per the germline V gene, CDR1 is SNHLY and CDR2 is FYNNEI. V was pared by 7 bases and J by 3 bases, with 9 bases of the junction left unmatched.